One and the same sample provided the 18 T cell receptor beta chains below, sequenced in a study of cytomegalovirus exposure and HLA in healthy donors. The study ran its PCR with 60 Vbeta and 13 Jbeta primers. This table comes from immunoSEQ multiplex PCR, and its TCRdb copy is limited to in-frame clones, with some not included. The table lists fewer than 250,000 clones, more than 75% of them singletons, with around 0.38% in the top ten. Material: PBMCs. The receptors were sampled from a male donor in good health and CMV-seropositive.

The gene calls are TRBV5-1 and TRBJ1-1; 7 bases match TRBD1. Trimming at V came to 3 bases and at J to 3 bases, leaving 11 bases not matched to a gene. In germline, CDR1 is SGHRS, CDR2 YFSETQ. The CDR3 is 16 amino acids. CDR3 amino acids: CASSWSRDSGYTEAFF. CDR3 DNA sequence: TGCGCCAGCAGCTGGAGCCGGGACAGCGGGTACACTGAAGCTTTCTTT.

The DNA for the CDR3 is TGTGCCAGCAGCGCACCGGCTAGCGGGGGCTACGAGCAGTACTTC. Residues: CASSAPASGGYEQYF. The chain recombines TRBV9 with TRBJ2-7, with TRBD2 matching 10 bases. Losses at the gene ends were 3 bases for V and 3 bases for J; bases not matched to a gene: 6. The CDR3 is 15 amino acids. Germline assignment: CDR1 SGDLS and CDR2 YYNGEE.

Only a few counts were recorded for this clone. The chain links TRBV4-1 to TRBJ2-1, with D perhaps matching TRBD2 (6 bases). CDR1 MGHRA and CDR2 YSYEKL come from the germline V gene. CDR3 length: 13 residues. V was pared by 4 bases and J by 8 bases, with 12 bases between. In DNA, the CDR3 is TGCGCCAGCAGCCGGGGTAGCGGCGATGAGCAGTTCTTC. Amino acids: CASSRGSGDEQFF.

V usage is TRBV4-3 and J usage is TRBJ2-3; 12 bases match TRBD2. J was trimmed by 0 bases and V by 0 bases; bases with no gene match: 4. The CDR3 is 18 amino acids. Germline V gives CDR1 LGHNA, CDR2 YSLEER. The CDR3 here is CASSQETSGGQSTDTQYF. The DNA of the CDR3 is TGCGCCAGCAGCCAAGAGACTAGCGGGGGCCAAAGCACAGATACGCAGTATTTT.

This chain joins TRBV7-2 and TRBJ1-2; possibly TRBD1 for D (6 bases). Between the trimmed V and J ends, which lost 3 bases and 6 bases, there was a span of 17 bases. Germline V gene data show CDR1 as SGHTA and CDR2 as FQGNSA. The CDR3 covers 15 residues. The CDR3 spells CASSFTGRGVNGYTF. The DNA of the CDR3 is TGTGCCAGCAGCTTCACCGGCAGGGGTGTTAATGGCTACACCTTC.

J is TRBJ1-4 and V is TRBV11-2; D not resolved. The length of the CDR3 is 14 residues. V lost 2 bases and J 0 bases, leaving 4 bases between the germline ends. Germline V gene lookup returns CDR1 SGHAT and CDR2 FQNNGV. The CDR3, as DNA: TGTGCCAGCAGCTTACTTGCAACTAATGAAAAACTGTTTTTT. It encodes CASSLLATNEKLFF.

This chain uses TRBV7-9 with TRBJ2-7, with 8 bases that match TRBD2. The CDR3 runs to 14 residues. Germline CDR1 and CDR2: SEHNR and FQNEAQ (reference sequence). With 5 bases clipped from V and 2 bases from J, the junction kept 5 bases outside the gene matches. The CDR3 sequence is CASSPTGGTYEQYF. CDR3 nucleotides: TGTGCCAGCAGCCCCACGGGAGGGACCTACGAGCAGTACTTC.

A few counts support this clone. This chain connects TRBV4-3 to TRBJ1-1; the D gene is possibly TRBD1 (5 bases). V shed 4 bases and J shed 1 base, with 10 bases lying between them. Per germline, CDR1 LGHNA and CDR2 YSLEER. There are 14 residues in the CDR3. This chain's CDR3 is CASSRTGGNTEAFF. In DNA form, the CDR3 reads TGCGCCAGCAGCCGGACGGGGGGGAACACTGAAGCTTTCTTT.

This chain connects TRBV19 to TRBJ2-5; TRBD1 agrees at 7 bases. From germline, CDR1 is LNHDA and CDR2 SQIVND (reference sequence). CDR3 length equals 13 residues. Losses at the gene ends were 5 bases for V and 5 bases for J; bases not matched to a gene: 5. The DNA for the CDR3 is TGTGCCAGTAGTCGGGACAGAAGGGAGACCCAGTACTTC. Translated, it gives CASSRDRRETQYF.

This clone was recorded a few times. The rearrangement links TRBV5-1 to TRBJ2-1; 9 nucleotides line up with TRBD1. The CDR3 consists of 15 residues. Germline CDR1 reads SGHRS; CDR2 reads YFSETQ. The V gene end was trimmed by 7 bases and the J gene end by 2 bases; junction bases not matched to a gene: 7. CDR3 in DNA: TGCGCCAGCCTGCCAGGGACAGGGACCTACAATGAGCAGTTCTTC. Protein sequence: CASLPGTGTYNEQFF.

This chain connects TRBV30 to TRBJ1-4; the match to TRBD1 covers 7 bases. Germline assignment: CDR1 GTSNPN and CDR2 SVGIG (reference sequence). V dropped 6 bases and J dropped 8; count of bases not matched to a gene: 12. The CDR3 totals 14 residues. CDR3 in amino acids: CACSTGELFEKLFF. The DNA of the CDR3 is TGTGCCTGCTCCACAGGGGAACTCTTCGAAAAACTGTTTTTT.

The V call is TRBV9, the J call TRBJ1-4; TRBD1 agrees at 7 bases. Looked up from germline, CDR1 is SGDLS and CDR2 is YYNGEE. The V and J ends lost 0 bases and 8 bases, in that order; junction bases with no gene match: 13. CDR3 length: 17 amino acids. Here the CDR3 reads CASSVGQGSLSNEKLFF. The CDR3 DNA sequence: TGTGCCAGCAGCGTAGGACAGGGCTCATTATCGAACGAAAAACTGTTTTTT.

The chain carries TRBV27 and TRBJ2-1, with D possibly TRBD2 on 6 matching bases. Per the germline V gene, CDR1 is MNHEY and CDR2 is SMNVEV (reference sequence). The CDR3 length is 15 residues. V dropped 2 bases and J dropped 0 bases, with 8 bases sitting between them. CDR3 protein: CASSLRGSSYNEQFF. The CDR3 DNA reads TGTGCCAGCAGTTTACGGGGGAGCTCCTACAATGAGCAGTTCTTC.

The genes are TRBV7-2 and TRBJ2-7; 7 bases agree with TRBD1. Trimming cost V 3 bases and J 4 bases; bases outside gene matches: 6. CDR1 SGHTA and CDR2 FQGNSA come from the germline V gene. CDR3 length equals 14 residues. The DNA of the CDR3 is TGTGCCAGCAGCTTCCCGGGACAGACGTACGAGCAGTACTTC. This codes for CASSFPGQTYEQYF.

This clone came up a few times. The chain is built from TRBV6-5 and TRBJ1-1; TRBD1 might be the D (5 bases). Germline V gene data show CDR1 as MNHEY and CDR2 as SVGAGI. The length of the CDR3 is 14 residues. Trimming took off 7 bases at V and 4 bases at J, with 16 bases between the two ends. The CDR3 reads CASTREGRSTEAFF. The CDR3 coding sequence is TGTGCCAGCACCAGGGAGGGGAGGAGCACTGAAGCTTTCTTT.

The chain links TRBV5-1 to TRBJ2-3, with D perhaps matching TRBD1 (5 bases). The germline V and J ends were trimmed by 7 bases and 4 bases, with 19 bases remaining between them. The CDR3 covers 15 residues. CDR1 is SGHRS and CDR2 is YFSETQ in the germline V gene. CDR3 DNA sequence: TGCGCCAGCTGTTCAGGGTCAGTAGTCTCAGATACGCAGTATTTT. Translating gives CASCSGSVVSDTQYF. Complete variable domain (other parts from reference TRBV5-1 and TRBJ2-3): KAGVTQTPRYLIKTRGQQVTLSCSPISGHRSVSWYQQTPGQGLQFLFEYFSETQRNKGNFPGRFSGRQFSNSRSEMNVSTLELGDSALYLCASCSGSVVSDTQYFGPGTRLTVL.

CDR3 sequence reads: CASSQGWKASQETQYF. CDR3 DNA: TGTGCCAGCAGCCAGGGGTGGAAAGCTTCCCAAGAGACCCAGTACTTC. V and J are TRBV7-2 and TRBJ2-5, with D possibly being TRBD1 (6 bases). Germline CDR1 is SGHTA and CDR2 is FQGNSA. The CDR3 loop spans 16 amino acids. V was pared by 5 bases and J by 1 base, with 17 bases between.

The CDR3 nucleotides read TGTGCCAGCAGCAGCCGACAGGGGGGGAACAATGAGCAGTTCTTC. Amino acids: CASSSRQGGNNEQFF. The chain couples TRBV7-3 to TRBJ2-1; TRBD1 aligns across 9 bases. The CDR3 covers 15 residues. CDR1 and CDR2 (germline): SGHTA, FQGTGA. The V gene end was trimmed by 5 bases and the J gene end by 5 bases; junction bases not matched to a gene: 7.